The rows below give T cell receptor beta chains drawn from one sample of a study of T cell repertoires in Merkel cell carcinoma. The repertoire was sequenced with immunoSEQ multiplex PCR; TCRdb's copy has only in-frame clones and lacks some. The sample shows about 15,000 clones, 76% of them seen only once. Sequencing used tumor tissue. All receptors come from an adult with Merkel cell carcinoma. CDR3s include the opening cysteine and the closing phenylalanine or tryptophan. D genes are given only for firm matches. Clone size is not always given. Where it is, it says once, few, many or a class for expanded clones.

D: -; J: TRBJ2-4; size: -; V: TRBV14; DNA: TGTGCCAGCAGCCCAACGACCGACCCGGGCGACATTCAGTACTTC; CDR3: CASSPTTDPGDIQYF
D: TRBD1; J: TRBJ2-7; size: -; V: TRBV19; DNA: TGTGCCAGTAGTGACCCGCGACAGGGATCCTACGAGCAGTACTTC; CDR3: CASSDPRQGSYEQYF
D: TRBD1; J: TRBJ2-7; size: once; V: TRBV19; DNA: TGTGCCAGTAGTATGACAGGGCCAGGGGAGCAGTACTTC; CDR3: CASSMTGPGEQYF
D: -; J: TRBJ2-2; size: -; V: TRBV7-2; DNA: TGTGCCAGCAGCTTAGGATTTGGCGGGGAGCTGTTTTTT; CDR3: CASSLGFGGELFF
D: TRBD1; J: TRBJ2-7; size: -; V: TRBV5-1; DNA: TGCGCCAGCAGCTCAGGGACAGGGAGCACCTACGAGCAGTACTTC; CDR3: CASSSGTGSTYEQYF
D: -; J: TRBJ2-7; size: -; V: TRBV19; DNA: TGTGCCAGTAGTCCCCGGACTGGCCCCGACGAGCAGTACTTC; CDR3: CASSPRTGPDEQYF
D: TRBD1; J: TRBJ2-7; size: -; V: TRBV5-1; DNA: TGCGCCAGCAGCGTGACAGGGGGCTCGTACGAGCAGTACTTC; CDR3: CASSVTGGSYEQYF
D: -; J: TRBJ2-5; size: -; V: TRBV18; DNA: TGTGCCAGCTCACCTCTTTGGGACGGCCAAGAGACCCAGTACTTC; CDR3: CASSPLWDGQETQYF
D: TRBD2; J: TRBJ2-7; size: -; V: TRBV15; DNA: TGTGCCACCAGCAGACTAGCGGGGGGCTACGAGCAGTACTTC; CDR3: CATSRLAGGYEQYF
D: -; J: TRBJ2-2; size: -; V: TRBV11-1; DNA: TGTGCCAGCAGCTTAACGGAAGTCGGGGAGCTGTTTTTT; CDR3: CASSLTEVGELFF
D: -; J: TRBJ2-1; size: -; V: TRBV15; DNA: TGTGCCACCAGCAGAACCTTGGTCTACCAACAGTTCTTC; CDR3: CATSRTLVYQQFF
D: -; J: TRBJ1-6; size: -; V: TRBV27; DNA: TGTGCCAGCAGTTTAGATAATTCACCCCTCCACTTT; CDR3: CASSLDNSPLHF
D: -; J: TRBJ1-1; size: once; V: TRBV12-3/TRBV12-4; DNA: TGTGCCAGCAGTCCGCGACAAAACACTGAAGCTTTCTTT; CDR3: CASSPRQNTEAFF
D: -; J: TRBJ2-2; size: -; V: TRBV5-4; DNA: TGTGCCAGCAGCTTGGCCCCTAACACCGGGGAGCTGTTTTTT; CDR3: CASSLAPNTGELFF
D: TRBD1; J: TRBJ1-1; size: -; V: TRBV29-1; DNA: TGCAGCGCCAAGGGACAGGGGTTGAGTAACACTGAAGCTTTCTTT; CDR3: CSAKGQGLSNTEAFF
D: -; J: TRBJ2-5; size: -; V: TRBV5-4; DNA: TGTGCCAGCAGCCAACGACAAACCCAAGAGACCCAGTACTTC; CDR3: CASSQRQTQETQYF
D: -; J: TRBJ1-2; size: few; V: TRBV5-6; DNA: TGTGCCAGCAGCTTGGGGCAGGGAAGCTATGGCTACACCTTC; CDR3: CASSLGQGSYGYTF
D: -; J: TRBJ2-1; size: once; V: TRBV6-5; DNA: TGTGCCAGCAGTAAGACGGTCGCGTCCTACAATGAGCAGTTCTTC; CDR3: CASSKTVASYNEQFF
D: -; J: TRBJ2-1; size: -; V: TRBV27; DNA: TGTGCCAGCAGTTTAAGGCTAGCGTGGTACAATGAGCAGTTCTTC; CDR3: CASSLRLAWYNEQFF
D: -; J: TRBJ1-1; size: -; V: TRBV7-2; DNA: TGTGCCAGCAGCTTACCCCCACAGATCGAGGAACTGAACACTGAAGCTTTCTTT; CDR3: CASSLPPQIEELNTEAFF
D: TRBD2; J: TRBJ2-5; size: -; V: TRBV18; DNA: TGTGCCAGCTCAGGACTAGCGGGGCAAGAGACCCAGTACTTC; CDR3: CASSGLAGQETQYF
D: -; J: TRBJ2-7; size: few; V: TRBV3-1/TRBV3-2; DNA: TGTGCCAGCAGCCAAGGCCTAGCCGTACGGTACTTC; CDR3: CASSQGLAVRYF
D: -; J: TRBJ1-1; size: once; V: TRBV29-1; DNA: TGCAGCGTTTCACAGGGAAACACTGAAGCTTTCTTT; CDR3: CSVSQGNTEAFF
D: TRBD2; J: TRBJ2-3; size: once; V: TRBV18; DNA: TGTGCCAGCTCACTTAGACTAGCGGGATCCTTCACAGATACGCAGTATTTT; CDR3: CASSLRLAGSFTDTQYF
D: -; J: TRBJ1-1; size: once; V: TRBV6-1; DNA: TGTGCCAGCAGTGAACGTGGCAGACTATTCATAGATGTTGAAGCTTTCTTT; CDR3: CASSERGRLFIDVEAFF
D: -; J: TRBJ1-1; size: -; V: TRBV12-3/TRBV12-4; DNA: TGTGCCAGCACCCTCACTGAGAACACTGAAGCTTTCTTT; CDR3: CASTLTENTEAFF
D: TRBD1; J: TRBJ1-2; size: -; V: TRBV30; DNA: TGTGCCTGGAGTGTACCCCAGACAGGGCAATATGGCTACACCTTC; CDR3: CAWSVPQTGQYGYTF
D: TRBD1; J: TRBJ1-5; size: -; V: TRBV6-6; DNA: TGTGCCAGCAGTCGCCGGGACAGGGGCATTGAGGGCAATCAGCCCCAGCATTTT; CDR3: CASSRRDRGIEGNQPQHF
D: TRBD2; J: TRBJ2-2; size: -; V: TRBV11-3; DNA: TGTGCCAGCAGCTTAGGTGCGGGAGTGGCCGGGGAGCTGTTTTTT; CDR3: CASSLGAGVAGELFF
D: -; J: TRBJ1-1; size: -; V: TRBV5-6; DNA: TGTGCCAGCAGCCCGAGGCGGGGTACCAGGGTGGTCACTGAAGCTTTCTTT; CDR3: CASSPRRGTRVVTEAFF
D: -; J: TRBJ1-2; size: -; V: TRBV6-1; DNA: TGTGCCAGCAGTGAGACAGGACGGGGCTACACCTTC; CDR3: CASSETGRGYTF
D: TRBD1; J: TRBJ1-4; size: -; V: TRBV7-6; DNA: TGTGCCAGCAGTTATGCGGGACAGGTCGGGGAAAAACTGTTTTTT; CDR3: CASSYAGQVGEKLFF
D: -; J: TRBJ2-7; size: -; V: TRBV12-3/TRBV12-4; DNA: TGTGCCAGCAGCCGGGACAACTACGAGCAGTACTTC; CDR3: CASSRDNYEQYF
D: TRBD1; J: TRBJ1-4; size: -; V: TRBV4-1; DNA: TGCGCCAGCAGCCAAGATTGGGACAGATTATCTAATGAAAAACTGTTTTTT; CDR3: CASSQDWDRLSNEKLFF
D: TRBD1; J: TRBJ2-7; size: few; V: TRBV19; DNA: TGTGCCAGTAGTCCGGGACAGGGGGCTTCCTACGAGCAGTACTTC; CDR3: CASSPGQGASYEQYF
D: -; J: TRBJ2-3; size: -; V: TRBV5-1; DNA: TGCGCCAGCAGCTTGGACGTTCGACAGGACCACACAGATACGCAGTATTTT; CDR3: CASSLDVRQDHTDTQYF
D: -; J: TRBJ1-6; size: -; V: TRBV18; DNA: TGTGCCAGCTCACCAAGGCAGGGGAATTCACCCCTCCACTTT; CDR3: CASSPRQGNSPLHF
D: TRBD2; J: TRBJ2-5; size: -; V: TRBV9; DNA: TGTGCCAGCAGCGTAGCGGGGGGTACATGGGGCGAGACCCAGTACTTC; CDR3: CASSVAGGTWGETQYF
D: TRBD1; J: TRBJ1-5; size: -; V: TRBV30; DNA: TGTGCCTGGAGTGGTGGGACAGTTTCCGACAATCAGCCCCAGCATTTT; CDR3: CAWSGGTVSDNQPQHF
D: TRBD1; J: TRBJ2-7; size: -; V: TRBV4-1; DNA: TGCGCCAGCAGCCAAGATCCGGGACAGGGGTCCTACGAGCAGTACTTC; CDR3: CASSQDPGQGSYEQYF
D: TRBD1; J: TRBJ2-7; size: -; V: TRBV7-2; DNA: TGTGCCAGCAGCTCCTTTGCAGGGGGCGCCTACGAGCAGTACTTC; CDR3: CASSSFAGGAYEQYF
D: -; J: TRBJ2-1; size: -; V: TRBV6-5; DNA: TGTGCCGCCTTCAGGGGAAGCTCCTACAATGAGCAGTTCTTC; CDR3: CAAFRGSSYNEQFF
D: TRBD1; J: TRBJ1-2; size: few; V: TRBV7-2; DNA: TGTGCCAGCAGCTTACGACAGGGGGGCTACTATGGCTACACCTTC; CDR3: CASSLRQGGYYGYTF
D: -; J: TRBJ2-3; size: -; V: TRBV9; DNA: TGTGCCAGCAGCGCCCAGTTGCCAGATACGCAGTATTTT; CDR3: CASSAQLPDTQYF
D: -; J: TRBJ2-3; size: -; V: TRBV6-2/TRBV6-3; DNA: TGTGCCAGCAGTTGGGCGCGTAAGGAGACAGATACGCAGTATTTT; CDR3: CASSWARKETDTQYF
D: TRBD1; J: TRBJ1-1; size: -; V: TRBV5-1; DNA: TGCGCCAGCAGCTCGACAGGGGGCCTGGGGAACACTGAAGCTTTCTTT; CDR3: CASSSTGGLGNTEAFF
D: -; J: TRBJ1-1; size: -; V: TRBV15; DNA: TGTGCCACCAGCAGGGACTTGAACACTGAAGCTTTCTTT; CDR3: CATSRDLNTEAFF
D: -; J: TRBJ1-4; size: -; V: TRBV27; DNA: TGTGCCAGCAGCTTATTTGGGAGCGGAGGTGAAAAACTGTTTTTT; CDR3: CASSLFGSGGEKLFF
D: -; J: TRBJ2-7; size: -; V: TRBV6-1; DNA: TGTGCCAGCAGTGAAGCCGGGGGCGACTACGAGCAGTACTTC; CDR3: CASSEAGGDYEQYF
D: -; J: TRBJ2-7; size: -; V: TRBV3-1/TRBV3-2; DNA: TGTGCCAGCAGCCGCGGGACCTCCTACGAGCAGTACTTC; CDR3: CASSRGTSYEQYF
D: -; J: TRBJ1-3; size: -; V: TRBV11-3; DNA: TGTGCCAGCAGCTTAGAGGGAGGCTCTGGAAACACCATATATTTT; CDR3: CASSLEGGSGNTIYF
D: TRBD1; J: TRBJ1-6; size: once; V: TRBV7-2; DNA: TGTGCCAGCAGCTCGGACAGGGAAGGATATTTTTCACCCCTCCACTTT; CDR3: CASSSDREGYFSPLHF
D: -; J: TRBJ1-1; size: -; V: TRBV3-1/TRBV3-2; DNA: TGTGCCAGCAGGCAGGGGAGCACTGAAGCTTTCTTT; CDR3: CASRQGSTEAFF
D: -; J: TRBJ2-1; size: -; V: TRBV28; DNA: TGTGCCAGCAGCCCAGTACCGGGCCCACGGATATTTTACAATGAGCAGTTCTTC; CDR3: CASSPVPGPRIFYNEQFF